This entry describes one TCR beta chain. Its cognate antigen is unknown. The sample comes from a study of beta chain features in type 1 diabetes. Study conclusions and caveats: Sequencing the cDNA could make cells with high TCR expression show up more than they should. Resolution of whether HLA type affects TCRB rearrangement was not achieved here. VDJ junctions from type 1 diabetes patients carried fewer insertions and larger deletions. TCRB CDR3 length was moderately but significantly reduced in all four CD4+ subsets of Type 1 diabetes patients.

Every bit of the isolated RNA underwent reverse transcription, so sequencing read expressed TCRB transcripts. The method was immunoSEQ multiplex PCR; TCRdb's version includes in-frame clones alone and lacks a portion of them. Of 310,000 or so clones in the sample, 14% to 15% are singletons; the top ten hold less than 0.02%. Cells sorted by CD45RO/CCR7/CD25/CD127/CD95/CD27 comprised CD4+ naive, central memory, regulatory and stem cell-like memory cells. The CDR3 is made up of 15 amino acids. With 0 bases removed from V and 3 bases from J, the gap between germline ends came to 9 bases. Germline V gene data show CDR1 as SGHTA and CDR2 as FQGNSA.

The chain joins TRBV7-2 to TRBJ1-5; D possibly corresponds to TRBD1 (5 bases). The material sequenced was naive CD4+ T cells from blood. The TCR comes from a young man with type 1 diabetes. The chain's CDR3 is CASSLAQGLNQPQHF. The CDR3 DNA reads as TGTGCCAGCAGCTTAGCGCAGGGTCTCAATCAGCCCCAGCATTTT. Drawing the rest from reference TRBV7-2 and TRBJ1-5, the complete variable domain is GAGVSQSPSNKVTEKGKDVELRCDPISGHTALYWYRQSLGQGLEFLIYFQGNSAPDKSGLPSDRFSAERTGGSVSTLTIQRTQQEDSAVYLCASSLAQGLNQPQHFGDGTRLSIL.